A single sample is the source of the 7 T cell receptor beta chains below, sequenced in a study of CD8+CD57+ T cells in acquired aplastic anemia. According to the study, genomic DNA was the template for TCR beta VDJ and CDR3 profiling. Each CDR3 protein gets one entry after TCRdb re-called the reads with MiXCR. The profile shows 120,000 or so distinct CDR3 sequences, almost 40% of them singletons. Sequencing involved patients with CD8+CD57+ cell expansion previously shown by flow cytometry. Sequenced sample: sorted CD4+, CD8+, or CD8+CD57+ T cells (not recorded which) from PBMCs. All receptors come from a human donor with aplastic anemia.

This clonotype was detected ten times or more. This chain joins TRBV5-1 and TRBJ2-3; a possible D gene is TRBD1 (5 bases). This CDR3 spans 17 amino acids. Per the germline V gene, CDR1 is SGHRS and CDR2 is YFSETQ. The V end lost 4 bases, the J end lost 2 bases, and 20 bases lay between the germline ends. The CDR3 sequence: CASSPWSRTQFTDTQYF. The CDR3 region has the DNA TGCGCCAGCAGCCCCTGGTCCAGGACACAATTCACAGATACGCAGTATTTT.

DNA for the CDR3: TGTGCCACCAGCAGAGATTCCCAGACGTACAATGAGCAGTTCTTC. Its protein product is CATSRDSQTYNEQFF. V gene TRBV15 combines with J gene TRBJ2-1; D is undetermined. Germline V CDR1 and CDR2: LNHNV, YYDKDF (reference sequence). V lost 0 bases and J 4 bases, leaving 10 bases between the germline ends. There are 15 residues in the CDR3.

Ten or more counts support this clonotype. CDR3 DNA sequence: TGTGCCAGCAGTTTAGGGGGGGCCAGCTGGGAGTACTTC. It is translated as CASSLGGASWEYF. This chain uses TRBV28 with TRBJ2-7; D may be TRBD2 (7 bases). The length of the CDR3 is 13 residues. Germline CDR1 reads MDHEN; CDR2 reads SYDVKM. The V gene lost 2 bases and the J gene lost 11 bases, with 16 bases spanning the gap.

This clonotype was counted ten times or more. The rearrangement joins TRBV7-2 to TRBJ2-7; D is possibly TRBD1 (5 bases). This CDR3 region has 13 residues. With 3 bases removed from V and 2 bases from J, the gap between germline ends came to 8 bases. Germline loops: CDR1 SGHTA, CDR2 FQGNSA. The DNA of the CDR3 is TGTGCCAGCAGCTTCAAGGGGCCCTACGAGCAGTACTTC. Amino acids: CASSFKGPYEQYF.

The gene calls are TRBV6-5 and TRBJ1-4; no clear D. The CDR3 runs to 16 residues. V lost 2 bases, J lost 8 bases, and 18 bases lay in between. CDR1 and CDR2 from the germline V gene are MNHEY and SVGAGI. In nucleotides, the CDR3 is TGTGCCAGCAGTTACCATAGCAAGGTCTCGACGGAAAAACTGTTTTTT. Protein product: CASSYHSKVSTEKLFF.

The chain is built from TRBV19 and TRBJ2-1; 9 bases are a match to TRBD1. The CDR3 has 13 amino acids. Germline-derived CDR1 and CDR2 are LNHDA and SQIVND (reference sequence). With V trimmed by 6 bases and J by 6 bases, 3 bases remained unmatched. In nucleotides, the CDR3 is TGTGCCAGTAGGCTGGGACAGGGCAATGAGCAGTTCTTC. Translation gives CASRLGQGNEQFF.

This chain uses TRBV4-1 with TRBJ1-1, with a weak D call TRBD1 (5 bases). Germline V gene sequence: CDR1 MGHRA, CDR2 YSYEKL. The CDR3 has 13 residues. Trimming pared 0 bases from V and 5 bases from J, leaving 7 bases between. The CDR3 coding sequence is TGCGCCAGCAGCCAAGATCCAGGGACTGAAGCTTTCTTT. This translates into CASSQDPGTEAFF.